This entry concerns a single T cell receptor (beta chain). Its specificity is unknown. This specimen comes from a study of T-cell reconstitution after alpha-beta-depleted transplantation in children. The study, taken as a whole, reports: Diversity of TCRbeta at day 60 was high in some patients, arising from surviving recipient T cells and thymic progenitors. It was reported that alpha-beta T cells came from several hundred expanded graft clones (about two months after transplant). T-cell counts and diversity were attributed mostly to newly produced T cells one year after transplant.

Unique molecular identifiers were used to barcode this TCRbeta library. TCRdb processed the PCR reads anew with MiXCR; each CDR3 protein has one entry. This sample has 280,000 or so distinct CDR3 sequences, with around a tenth found just once. Germline CDR1 reads SEHNR; CDR2 reads FQNEAQ (reference sequence). Trimming stripped 3 bases from V and 5 bases from J, with 7 bases between. The CDR3 covers 13 residues. The material sequenced was peripheral blood, taken 180 days after TCRalphabeta/CD19-depleted stem cell transplant. This receptor was obtained from a male patient between 2 and 10 years old who had a stem cell transplant for chronic granulomatous disease, so the T cells may come from the graft donor. The J gene is TRBJ1-4, the V gene TRBV7-9; D gene unclear. The CDR3 is CASSLEENEKLFF. In DNA, the CDR3 is TGTGCCAGCAGCTTGGAAGAAAATGAAAAACTGTTTTTT.